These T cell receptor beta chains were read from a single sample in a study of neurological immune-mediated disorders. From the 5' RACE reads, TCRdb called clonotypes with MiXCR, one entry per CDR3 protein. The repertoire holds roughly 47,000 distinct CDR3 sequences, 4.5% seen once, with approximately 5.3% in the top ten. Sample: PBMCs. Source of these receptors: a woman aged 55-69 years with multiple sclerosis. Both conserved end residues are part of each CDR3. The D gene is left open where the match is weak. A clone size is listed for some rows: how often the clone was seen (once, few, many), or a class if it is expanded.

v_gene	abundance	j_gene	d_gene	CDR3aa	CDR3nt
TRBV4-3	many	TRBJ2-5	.	CASSQGHVKDSRLETQYF	TGCGCCAGCAGCCAAGGGCACGTCAAGGACAGCCGCCTAGAGACCCAGTACTTC
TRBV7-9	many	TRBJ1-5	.	CASSPGPTNQPQHF	TGTGCCAGCAGCCCTGGACCGACCAATCAGCCCCAGCATTTT
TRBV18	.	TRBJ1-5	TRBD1	CASFTGQHNQPQNF	TGTGCCAGCTTTACGGGACAGCACAATCAGCCCCAGAATTTT
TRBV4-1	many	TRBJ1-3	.	CASSPTGSAGNTIYF	TGCGCCAGCAGCCCCACAGGGTCGGCTGGAAACACCATATATTTT
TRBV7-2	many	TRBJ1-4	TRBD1	CASSLGPGQGGEKLFF	TGTGCCAGCAGCTTAGGTCCGGGACAGGGTGGAGAAAAACTGTTTTTT
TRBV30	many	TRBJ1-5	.	CAWEQGGGQPQHF	TGTGCCTGGGAACAGGGAGGTGGACAGCCCCAGCATTTT
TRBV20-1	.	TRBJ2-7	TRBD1	CSASFLGGRSLQEQYF	TGCAGTGCTAGTTTTCTAGGGGGCAGAAGTTTACAAGAGCAGTACTTC
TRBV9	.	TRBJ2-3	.	CASSVRGTTDTQYF	TGTGCCAGCAGCGTACGTGGGACCACAGATACGCAGTATTTT
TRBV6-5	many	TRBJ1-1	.	CASSQQGDDTEAFF	TGTGCCAGCAGTCAACAGGGAGACGACACTGAAGCTTTCTTT
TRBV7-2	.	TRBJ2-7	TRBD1	CTSSPNRGPHEQYF	TGTACCAGCAGCCCTAACAGGGGGCCCCACGAGCAGTACTTC
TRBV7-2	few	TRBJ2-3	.	CASSLGPSIDTQYF	TGTGCCAGCAGCTTAGGCCCCAGTATCGATACGCAGTATTTT
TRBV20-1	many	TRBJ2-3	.	CSADLGPTDRTDTQYF	TGCAGTGCTGACCTGGGTCCCACCGACAGAACAGATACGCAGTATTTT
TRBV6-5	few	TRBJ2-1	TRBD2	CASRLAGGIEQFF	TGTGCCAGCAGACTAGCGGGGGGGATTGAGCAGTTCTTC
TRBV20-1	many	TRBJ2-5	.	CSAPAGQETQYF	TGCAGTGCCCCCGCCGGACAAGAGACCCAGTACTTC
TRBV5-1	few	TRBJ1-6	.	CASSSTLGYSPLHF	TGCGCCAGCAGCTCGACCCTGGGGTATTCACCCCTCCACTTT
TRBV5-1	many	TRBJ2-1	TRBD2	CASSIAGLADPNEQFF	TGCGCCAGCAGCATAGCGGGACTAGCGGATCCCAATGAGCAGTTCTTC
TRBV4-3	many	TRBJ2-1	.	CASSPSSRRGWDEQFF	TGCGCCAGCAGCCCCTCCTCACGGCGTGGTTGGGATGAGCAGTTCTTC
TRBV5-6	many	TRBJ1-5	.	CASSRTLYSNQPQHF	TGTGCCAGCAGCAGGACCCTATATAGCAATCAGCCCCAGCATTTT
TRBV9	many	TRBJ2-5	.	CASSVAPQGFQETQYF	TGTGCCAGCAGCGTAGCCCCTCAGGGATTTCAGGAGACCCAGTACTTC
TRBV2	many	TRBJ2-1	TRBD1	CASSTGQGVTEQFF	TGTGCCAGCAGTACTGGACAGGGTGTAACTGAGCAGTTCTTC
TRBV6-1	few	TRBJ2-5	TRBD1	CASSETGTGEETQYF	TGTGCCAGCAGCGAGACTGGGACAGGGGAAGAGACCCAGTACTTC
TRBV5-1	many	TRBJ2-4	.	CASSSDGQNIQYF	TGCGCCAGCAGCTCTGACGGGCAAAACATTCAGTACTTC
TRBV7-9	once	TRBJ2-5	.	CASSPDRYQETQYF	TGTGCCAGCAGCCCAGACAGGTACCAAGAGACCCAGTACTTC
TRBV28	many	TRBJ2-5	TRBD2	CASSSLPLGASGGARETQYF	TGTGCCAGCAGCTCCCTACCTCTCGGGGCTAGCGGGGGGGCGAGGGAGACCCAGTACTTC
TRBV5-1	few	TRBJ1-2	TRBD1	CASSLDRGSGYTF	TGCGCCAGCAGCTTGGACAGGGGGAGCGGCTACACCTTC
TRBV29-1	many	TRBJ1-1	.	CSALRFRETEAFF	TGCAGCGCCCTACGGTTCCGGGAGACTGAAGCTTTCTTT
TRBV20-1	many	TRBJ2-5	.	CSARVGETQYF	TGCAGTGCTAGAGTGGGGGAGACCCAGTACTTC
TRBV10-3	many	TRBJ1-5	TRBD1	CATRTGDQPQHF	TGTGCCACCCGGACAGGGGATCAGCCCCAGCATTTT
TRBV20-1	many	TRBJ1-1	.	CSARTVNTEAFF	TGCAGTGCTCGGACAGTGAACACTGAAGCTTTCTTT
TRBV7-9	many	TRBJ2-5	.	CASSFGGETQYF	TGTGCCAGCAGCTTTGGAGGGGAGACCCAGTACTTC
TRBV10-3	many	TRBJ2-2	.	CASTLDGNTGELFF	TGTGCCAGCACTCTGGACGGGAACACCGGGGAGCTGTTTTTT
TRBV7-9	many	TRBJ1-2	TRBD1	CASSFYSGTEANYGYTF	TGTGCCAGCAGCTTCTACTCCGGGACAGAAGCTAACTATGGCTACACCTTC
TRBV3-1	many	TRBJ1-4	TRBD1	CASNEGAPNEKLFF	TGTGCCAGCAACGAGGGGGCACCTAATGAAAAACTGTTTTTT
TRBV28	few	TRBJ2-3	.	CASLGGLTDTQYF	TGTGCCAGCCTCGGAGGGCTCACAGATACGCAGTATTTT
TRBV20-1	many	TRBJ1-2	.	CSASPGTSSGYTF	TGCAGTGCTAGTCCCGGGACAAGTTCAGGCTACACCTTC
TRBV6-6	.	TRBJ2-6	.	CASSLESSGANVLTF	TGTGCCAGCAGCCTAGAAAGCTCTGGGGCCAACGTCCTGACTTTC
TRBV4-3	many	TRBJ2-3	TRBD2	CASSESSGGAADTQYF	TGCGCCAGCAGCGAATCTAGCGGGGGGGCTGCAGATACGCAGTATTTT
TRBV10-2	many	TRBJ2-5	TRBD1	CASGGQVEETQYF	TGCGCCAGCGGGGGACAGGTAGAAGAGACCCAGTACTTC
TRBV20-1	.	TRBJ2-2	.	CSARAVWRDPTGELFF	TGCAGTGCTAGAGCCGTCTGGAGGGATCCCACCGGGGAGCTGTTTTTT
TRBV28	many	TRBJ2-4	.	CASRSHGDIQYF	TGTGCCAGCAGATCTCACGGGGACATTCAGTACTTC
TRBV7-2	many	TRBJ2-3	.	CASSLASITDTQYF	TGTGCCAGCAGCCTAGCGTCGATCACAGATACGCAGTATTTT
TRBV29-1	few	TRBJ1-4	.	CSVEDGAGNEKLFF	TGCAGCGTTGAAGATGGTGCCGGGAATGAAAAACTGTTTTTT
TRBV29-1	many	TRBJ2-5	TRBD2	CSVTSGRYETQYF	TGCAGCGTTACCAGCGGGAGGTACGAGACCCAGTACTTC
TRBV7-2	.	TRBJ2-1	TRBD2	CASTPGGVSYNEQFF	TGTGCCAGCACCCCTGGGGGGGTCTCCTACAATGAGCAGTTCTTC
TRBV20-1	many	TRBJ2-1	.	CSARDPTPNEQFF	TGCAGTGCTAGAGATCCGACTCCCAATGAGCAGTTCTTC